The entry below describes one TCR beta chain. The clone's antigen remains unknown. The sample holds no much larger clone one base away, and base qualities are not on file. The immunoSEQ Assay, a bias-controlled multiplex PCR, was used to amplify TCRbeta CDR3 regions from genomic DNA. The study's processing was this. The number of nucleated cells in each sample was estimated from the amplification of reference gene primers within the assay. To quantify the absolute abundance of each unique TCRbeta CDR3 rearrangement, sequence reads were collapsed and filtered. Productive Simpson clonality was computed per sample as the square root of Simpson's diversity index over productive rearrangements. What TCRdb holds here is the immuneACCESS table cut down to in-frame rearrangements. Part of the clones is not present; checked against another copy, under half of the missing clones reflect an unresolved V gene, and the others are unexplained. V and J calls plus clone size are reproduced from that table; the DNA served to infer D and trimming. For this sample there are about 68,000 clones; around 89% appear just once. The top ten constitute roughly 2.6% of the sample.

The data belong to a study of blood T cell repertoires in COVID-19 (dated by TCRdb to 2020 to 2022). Looking at the study overall: Samples from collaborators originated in the United States, Italy and Spain and spanned both the acute and convalescent phases of COVID-19. Where available, HLA class I and class II types were obtained from metadata supplied by the sample provider rather than from assay-based typing. Sample metadata almost always included a de-identified subject ID, COVID-19 status, age in years and sex. Samples were obtained from the ongoing ImmuneRACE study (first 160 participants) and from 1,200 or so subjects provided by 6 global collaborators. The material from the prospective study consisted of cDNA or gDNA derived from T cells, B-cell-depleted T cells, or PBMCs. The repertoires were released in a freely available public database intended as a resource for research on the immune response to SARS-CoV-2. Deeply sampled blood TCRbeta repertoires from subjects exposed to, actively infected with, or recovered from COVID-19 were included in the dataset.

Cut back by 8 bases and 0 bases, the V and J ends lie 8 bases apart. The germline V gene encodes CDR1 SGHTA and CDR2 FQGNSA. The CDR3, from cysteine to phenylalanine, totals 13 residues. The retained sequence is limited to the CDR3, 39 bases, with the frame set at the first base. The collaborating institutions used their own protocols to collect whole blood in K2EDTA tubes. Collaborator samples were shipped for TCRbeta analysis as frozen whole blood, isolated PBMCs, or DNA extracted from either sample type. Study-wide conclusions, independent of this receptor: How much clinical and demographic metadata was included differed by source and by participant, and the metadata was provided uncurated.

The clonotype was recovered from a man between 50 and 59 years old with acute or convalescent COVID-19. Sequenced material: peripheral blood. The chain employs TRBV7-2 and TRBJ2-1, with the D gene not confidently named. Read as DNA, the sequence is TGTGCCAGCGAGGATAGCTCCTACAATGAGCAGTTCTTC. It codes for CASEDSSYNEQFF.